Each of the 18 T cell receptor beta chains below was sequenced from the same sample in a study of memory CD4+ T cells and cytomegalovirus serostatus. The sort gate was single viable CD3+CD4+CD8-CD45RO+ cells for memory CD4+ T cells. Assay: immunoSEQ multiplex PCR; the TCRdb copy retains only in-frame clones and omits some. The sample includes about 44,000 clones, 76% seen only once; the top ten take less than 2.5%. The material sequenced was memory CD4+ T cells from blood. These receptors all stem from an adult in good health and CMV-seronegative.

This chain's CDR3 is CASSYSQGSYEQYF. Here the CDR3 DNA reads TGTGCCAGCAGTTACTCACAGGGCTCCTACGAGCAGTACTTC. This sequence joins TRBV6-6 and TRBJ2-7; possible D gene TRBD1, 6 bases. CDR3 length equals 14 residues. Looked up from germline, CDR1 is MNHNY and CDR2 is SVGAGI (reference sequence). Trimming took off 0 bases at V and 0 bases at J, with 6 bases between the two ends.

V gene TRBV28 combines with J gene TRBJ2-6; D remains ambiguous. CDR3 size: 13 residues. Germline V gene lookup returns CDR1 MDHEN and CDR2 SYDVKM. Trimming pared 6 bases from V and 2 bases from J, leaving 5 bases between. The CDR3 DNA reads TGTGCCAGCAGCGCTACTGGGGCCAACGTCCTGACTTTC. Amino acids: CASSATGANVLTF.

The chain recombines TRBV7-9 with TRBJ1-2; 7 bases agree with TRBD1. Germline CDR1 and CDR2: SEHNR and FQNEAQ (reference sequence). This CDR3 is 17 amino acids long. Trimming removed 2 bases from V and 4 bases from J; junction bases left unmatched: 13. The CDR3 nucleotides are TGTGCCAGCAGCTTATCGCCTCCGGGACAGAACTCCTATGGCTACACCTTC. Its protein product is CASSLSPPGQNSYGYTF.

The genes are TRBV6-5 and TRBJ2-5; D ambiguous. Looked up from germline, CDR1 is MNHEY and CDR2 is SVGAGI. This CDR3 has 11 residues. V was cut by 9 bases and J by 2 bases, with 7 bases left in between. CDR3 residues: CASGRQETQYF. In DNA, the CDR3 is TGTGCCAGTGGCAGGCAAGAGACCCAGTACTTC.

V and J are TRBV28 and TRBJ2-2; TRBD1 matches at 10 bases. Looked up from germline, CDR1 is MDHEN and CDR2 is SYDVKM. CDR3 length: 12 residues. Trimming took 10 bases from V and 6 from J; bases not matched to a gene: 2. The CDR3 loop is CATTGGPGELFF. DNA for the CDR3: TGTGCCACGACAGGGGGCCCCGGGGAGCTGTTTTTT. The entire variable domain, with the rest obtained from reference TRBV28 and TRBJ2-2, is as follows: DVKVTQSSRYLVKRTGEKVFLECVQDMDHENMFWYRQDPGLGLRLIYFSYDVKMKEKGDIPEGYSVSREKKERFSLILESASTNQTSMYLCATTGGPGELFFGEGSRLTVL.

This chain uses TRBV9 with TRBJ2-3; 9 bases map to TRBD1. The junction had 7 bases not matched to a gene; V was cut back by 3 bases and J by 2 bases. From germline, CDR1 is SGDLS and CDR2 YYNGEE. The CDR3 extends over 16 amino acids. The CDR3 sequence: CASSARQGEATDTQYF. CDR3 coding DNA: TGTGCCAGCAGCGCCAGACAGGGGGAAGCCACAGATACGCAGTATTTT.

The chain recombines TRBV28 with TRBJ1-4; 7 positions match TRBD1. V shed 5 bases and J 3 bases; nucleotides not matched to a gene: 3. The CDR3 spans 14 residues. Germline V gives CDR1 MDHEN, CDR2 SYDVKM. DNA of the CDR3: TGTGCCAGCAGTACAGGGGCGGCTAATGAAAAACTGTTTTTT. As protein: CASSTGAANEKLFF.

The rearrangement uses TRBV9 and TRBJ1-1; D remains ambiguous. Per germline, CDR1 SGDLS and CDR2 YYNGEE. Between the trimmed V and J ends, which lost 2 bases and 1 base, there was a span of 12 bases. The CDR3 sequence is 15 residues long. The CDR3 reads CASSVVGSENTEAFF. DNA of the CDR3: TGTGCCAGCAGCGTCGTGGGGTCAGAGAACACTGAAGCTTTCTTT.

The V call is TRBV11-2, the J call TRBJ1-2, with D possibly being TRBD1 (6 bases). With 7 bases removed from V and 3 bases from J, the gap between germline ends came to 15 bases. This CDR3 is built from 14 residues. CDR1 and CDR2 (germline): SGHAT, FQNNGV. CDR3 loop: CASTYSGGHYGYTF. Here the CDR3 DNA reads TGTGCCAGCACCTACTCCGGGGGCCACTATGGCTACACCTTC. Based on the CDR3 plus reference TRBV11-2 and TRBJ1-2, the full variable domain is EAGVAQSPRYKIIEKRQSVAFWCNPISGHATLYWYQQILGQGPKLLIQFQNNGVVDDSQLPKDRFSAERLKGVDSTLKIQPAKLEDSAVYLCASTYSGGHYGYTFGSGTRLTVV.

The J gene is TRBJ2-7, the V gene TRBV28, with TRBD2 matching 8 bases. With 3 bases clipped from V and 9 bases from J, the junction kept 10 bases outside the gene matches. The CDR3 loop spans 14 amino acids. The V gene's germline CDR1 is MDHEN and CDR2 SYDVKM. DNA for the CDR3: TGTGCCAGCAGTTTCGGGGGGGGATTCATGCGGCAGTACTTC. Residues: CASSFGGGFMRQYF. Looking up the rest from reference TRBV28 and TRBJ2-7 gives the full variable domain: DVKVTQSSRYLVKRTGEKVFLECVQDMDHENMFWYRQDPGLGLRLIYFSYDVKMKEKGDIPEGYSVSREKKERFSLILESASTNQTSMYLCASSFGGGFMRQYFGPGTRLTVT.

J is TRBJ2-1 and V is TRBV27; possibly TRBD1 or TRBD2 for D (5 bases each). Germline CDR1 is MNHEY and CDR2 is SMNVEV (reference sequence). V dropped 4 bases and J dropped 0 bases, with 19 bases sitting between them. The CDR3 contains 18 residues. The CDR3 is CASSYPSGRTSSYNEQFF. The CDR3 bases are TGTGCCAGCAGTTACCCCTCGGGACGGACAAGCTCCTACAATGAGCAGTTCTTC.

The chain links TRBV2 to TRBJ1-1, with D uncertain. The CDR3 loop spans 14 amino acids. The ends were cut back, 3 bases at V and 0 bases at J, with 8 bases in the middle. Per germline, CDR1 SNHLY and CDR2 FYNNEI. The chain's CDR3 is CASSDRLVNTEAFF. The DNA for the CDR3 is TGTGCCAGCAGTGATAGGCTAGTGAACACTGAAGCTTTCTTT.

This chain connects TRBV5-4 to TRBJ2-5; maybe TRBD1 (5 bases). The germline V gene encodes CDR1 SGHNT and CDR2 YYREEE (reference sequence). The CDR3 runs 13 residues. The V end was cut by 2 bases, the J end by 2 bases, with 7 bases between. The CDR3 nucleotides read TGTGCCAGCAGCTTTCAGGGACAAGAGACCCAGTACTTC. Its translation is CASSFQGQETQYF.

The chain couples TRBV11-2 to TRBJ2-5; D may be TRBD1 (5 bases). Per germline, CDR1 SGHAT and CDR2 FQNNGV. The CDR3 extends over 14 amino acids. V gave up 1 base and J gave up 1 base, with 7 bases separating them. The CDR3 region is CASSLGQFQETQYF. The CDR3 region has the DNA TGTGCCAGCAGCTTAGGACAGTTCCAAGAGACCCAGTACTTC.

CDR3 bases: TGTGCCAGCAGTGTAACGGCGAACACCGGGGAGCTGTTTTTT. It translates to CASSVTANTGELFF. The chain links TRBV6-4 to TRBJ2-2; no definite D call. V shed 4 bases and J shed 0 bases, with 6 bases lying between them. The CDR3 totals 14 residues. In germline, CDR1 is MRHNA, CDR2 SNTAGT.

The chain uses TRBV4-2 and TRBJ2-1; D perhaps matches TRBD2 (6 bases). The germline V gene encodes CDR1 LGHNA and CDR2 YNFKEQ. The CDR3 is 13 residues long. With 5 bases removed from V and 8 bases from J, the gap between germline ends came to 13 bases. The CDR3 reads CASSMGGKDEQFF. The CDR3 nucleotides are TGTGCCAGCAGCATGGGGGGTAAAGATGAGCAGTTCTTC.

This clone was detected a few times. The genes are TRBV5-1 and TRBJ1-3, with D tentatively TRBD1 (6 bases). Germline V gene data show CDR1 as SGHRS and CDR2 as YFSETQ. V was shortened by 0 bases and J by 4 bases, with 17 bases between the two germline ends. The CDR3 spans 17 residues. CDR3 sequence: CASSLDGQIELGNTIYF. The CDR3 DNA reads as TGCGCCAGCAGCTTGGATGGACAGATTGAGCTCGGAAACACCATATATTTT. The complete variable domain, with remaining parts taken from reference TRBV5-1 and TRBJ1-3, reads KAGVTQTPRYLIKTRGQQVTLSCSPISGHRSVSWYQQTPGQGLQFLFEYFSETQRNKGNFPGRFSGRQFSNSRSEMNVSTLELGDSALYLCASSLDGQIELGNTIYFGEGSWLTVV.

The rearrangement uses TRBV6-6 and TRBJ1-5, with D unclear. This CDR3 has 15 residues. Germline values: CDR1 MNHNY, CDR2 SVGAGI (reference sequence). Deletions cut 8 bases from V and 4 bases from J, with 18 bases between. The CDR3 loop reads CASSSQLGSNQPQHF. The CDR3 nucleotides read TGTGCCAGCTCATCGCAGTTGGGGTCGAATCAGCCCCAGCATTTT.